Each of the 2 T cell receptor beta chains below was sequenced from the same sample in a study of T cells in localized non-small cell lung cancer. The table came from immunoSEQ multiplex PCR; TCRdb's copy has only in-frame clones and leaves some out. The data hold roughly 39,000 clones, with 75% to 85% observed a single time. The sample in question was PBMCs, obtained before any cancer treatment. All receptors derive from a woman aged 40 to 75 with stage II squamous cell lung carcinoma.

The V and J genes are TRBV7-9 and TRBJ1-1; 8 positions match TRBD1. This CDR3 region has 14 residues. J gave up 4 bases and V 1 base, and 2 bases lay outside the gene matches. Germline loops: CDR1 SEHNR, CDR2 FQNEAQ (reference sequence). This CDR3 is CASSLVTGGTEAFF. The CDR3 DNA sequence: TGTGCCAGCAGCTTAGTTACAGGGGGCACTGAAGCTTTCTTT.

The chain links TRBV25-1 to TRBJ2-5; D call uncertain. The CDR3 sequence is 13 residues long. The germline V and J ends were trimmed by 5 bases and 5 bases, with 12 bases remaining between them. Per germline, CDR1 MGHDK and CDR2 SYGVNS. The DNA of the CDR3 is TGTGCCAGCAGTCTCCCCAATGGGGAGACCCAGTACTTC. This codes for CASSLPNGETQYF.